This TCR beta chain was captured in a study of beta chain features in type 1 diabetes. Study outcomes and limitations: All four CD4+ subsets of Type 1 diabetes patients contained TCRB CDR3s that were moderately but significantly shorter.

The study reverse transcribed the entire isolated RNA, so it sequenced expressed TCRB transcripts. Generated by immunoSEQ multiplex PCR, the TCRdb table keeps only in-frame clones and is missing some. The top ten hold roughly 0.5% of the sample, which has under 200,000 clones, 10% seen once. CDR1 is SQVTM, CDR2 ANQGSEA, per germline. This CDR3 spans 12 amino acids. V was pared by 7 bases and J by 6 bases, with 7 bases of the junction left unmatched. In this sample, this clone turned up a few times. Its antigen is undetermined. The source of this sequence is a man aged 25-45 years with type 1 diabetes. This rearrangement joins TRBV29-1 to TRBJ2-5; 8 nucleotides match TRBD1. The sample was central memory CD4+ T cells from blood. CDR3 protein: CSGAGGLKTQYF. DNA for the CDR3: TGCAGCGGAGCAGGGGGCTTGAAGACCCAGTACTTC.